The 12 T cell receptor beta chains listed next were all sequenced from one sample in a study of blood T cells in healthy people across ages. A second PCR, run for about 7 to 11 cycles, used a sample-barcoded 5' primer plus a J-beta primer mix. MiXCR, applied by TCRdb to the 5' RACE reads, yields one record per CDR3 protein. The sample holds 1.5 million to 1.8 million distinct CDR3 sequences, roughly 43% seen once. The sequenced sample consisted of blood. The receptors were gathered from a woman between 18 and 29 years old in good health.

This chain links TRBV9 with TRBJ2-1; TRBD1 matches at 7 bases. The CDR3 has 18 amino acids. Germline trimming cut 3 bases from V and 2 bases from J; bases unmatched to any gene: 14. Germline values: CDR1 SGDLS, CDR2 YYNGEE. CDR3 bases: TGTGCCAGCAGCGGCCGGAGAGGGCAGGGGGTCCCCTACAATGAGCAGTTCTTC. Amino acid sequence: CASSGRRGQGVPYNEQFF.

The chain recombines TRBV2 with TRBJ1-4; D might be TRBD1 (6 bases). V was clipped by 6 bases and J by 0 bases, with 14 bases between them. This CDR3 region has 16 residues. Germline V lookup: CDR1 SNHLY, CDR2 FYNNEI. The CDR3 loop is CASRGPGHTTNEKLFF. The CDR3 region has the DNA TGTGCCAGCAGAGGTCCGGGACACACAACTAATGAAAAACTGTTTTTT.

Comments on this clonotype: A much larger clonotype is one base distant, so this may be a read error. V is TRBV7-8 and J is TRBJ2-7, with no clear D. CDR1 and CDR2 from the germline V gene are SGHVS and FQNEAQ. The V and J ends lost 7 bases and 0 bases respectively, with 13 bases between them. The CDR3 covers 14 residues. The CDR3 reads CASTSVESSYEQYF. CDR3 coding DNA: TGTGCCAGCACCAGTGTGGAGAGCTCCTACGAGCAGTACTTC.

The chain is built from TRBV20-1 and TRBJ2-3, with 14 bases matching TRBD2. Germline-derived CDR1 and CDR2 are DFQATT and SNEGSKA (reference sequence). The CDR3 length is 19 residues. J was trimmed by 4 bases and V by 2 bases; bases with no gene match: 14. The CDR3 loop reads CSARISSGTSGSFPDTQYF. DNA for the CDR3: TGCAGTGCTAGAATTTCTTCCGGGACTAGCGGGAGTTTCCCAGATACGCAGTATTTT.

This rearrangement joins TRBV20-1 to TRBJ2-4; 11 bases agree with TRBD2. From germline, CDR1 is DFQATT and CDR2 SNEGSKA (reference sequence). V trimming: 6 bases; J trimming: 3 bases; junction bases outside the gene matches: 13. CDR3 size: 17 residues. In DNA, the CDR3 is TGCAGTGCCGAATCCCCCGGACTAGCGGGCCGCAAAAACATTCAGTACTTC. Residues: CSAESPGLAGRKNIQYF.

The genes are TRBV10-3 and TRBJ2-1; tentatively, D is TRBD2 (6 bases). The DNA end lines up better with TRBJ2-7; the J call may be wrong. This CDR3 has 16 residues. Germline V gene sequence: CDR1 ENHRY, CDR2 SYGVKD. DNA for the CDR3: TGTGCCATCAGTGGGCTAGCGAGCAGCTCCTACAATGAGCAGTACTTC. Protein product: CAISGLASSSYNEQYF.

Turning to this clonotype: One junction end does not reproduce the germline sequence, and a read error may be involved. The rearrangement uses TRBV5-1 and TRBJ2-1, with 11 bases fitting TRBD2. The CDR3 is made up of 16 amino acids. CDR1 is SGHRS and CDR2 is YFSETQ in the germline V gene. This CDR3 is CTSSPTSGGSYNEQFF. In nucleotides, the CDR3 is TGCACCAGCAGCCCTACTAGCGGGGGCTCCTACAATGAGCAGTTCTTC.

V and J are TRBV29-1 and TRBJ2-4; 10 bases match TRBD1. The end of the DNA is better explained by TRBJ2-7, so the J call may be wrong. This CDR3 is built from 13 residues. The germline gives CDR1 SQVTM, CDR2 ANQGSEA. CDR3 nucleotide sequence: TGCAGCGTGAAGACAGGGGGCGGTTACGAGCAGTACTTC. Encoded protein: CSVKTGGGYEQYF.

This clonotype was counted a single time. This sequence joins TRBV7-9 and TRBJ2-7; D gene unclear. Germline-derived CDR1 and CDR2 are SEHNR and FQNEAQ (reference sequence). The V end was cut by 5 bases, the J end by 0 bases, with 8 bases between. The CDR3 extends over 13 amino acids. CDR3 sequence reads: CASSVKSSYEQYF. CDR3 in DNA: TGTGCCAGCAGCGTAAAGAGCTCCTACGAGCAGTACTTC.

The V gene is TRBV29-1, the J gene TRBJ2-3; 15 nucleotides match TRBD2. V trimming: 2 bases; J trimming: 6 bases; junction bases outside the gene matches: 12. CDR1 and CDR2 from the germline V gene are SQVTM and ANQGSEA. The CDR3 consists of 18 residues. The CDR3 loop is CSVEQPSGLAGGWDTQYF. The CDR3 coding sequence is TGCAGCGTTGAACAACCCTCGGGACTAGCGGGAGGATGGGATACGCAGTATTTT.

This chain connects TRBV6-5 to TRBJ1-1, with D perhaps TRBD1 (5 bases). Trimming stripped 5 bases from V and 4 bases from J, with 17 bases between. This CDR3 comprises 15 residues. Germline V CDR1 and CDR2: MNHEY, SVGAGI. CDR3 residues: CASSLVRDWSTEAFF. In DNA form, the CDR3 reads TGTGCCAGCAGTCTCGTCAGGGACTGGAGCACTGAAGCTTTCTTT.

The genes are TRBV2 and TRBJ1-5; D is uncertain. The length of the CDR3 is 13 residues. CDR1 is SNHLY, CDR2 FYNNEI, per germline. V shed 2 bases and J shed 15 bases, with 17 bases lying between them. CDR3: CASSEFGPVYRHF. DNA for the CDR3: TGTGCCAGCAGTGAATTCGGTCCCGTCTATCGGCATTTT.